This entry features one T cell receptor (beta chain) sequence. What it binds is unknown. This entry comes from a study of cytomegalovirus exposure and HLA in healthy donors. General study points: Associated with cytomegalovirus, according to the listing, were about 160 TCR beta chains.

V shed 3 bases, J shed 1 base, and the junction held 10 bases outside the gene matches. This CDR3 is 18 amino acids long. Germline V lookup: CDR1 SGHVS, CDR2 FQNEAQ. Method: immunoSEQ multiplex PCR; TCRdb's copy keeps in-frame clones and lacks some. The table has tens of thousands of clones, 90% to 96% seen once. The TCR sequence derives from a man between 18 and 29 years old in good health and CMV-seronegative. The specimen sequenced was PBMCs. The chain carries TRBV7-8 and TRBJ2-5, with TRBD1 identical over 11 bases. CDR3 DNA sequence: TGTGCCAGCAGCTTGGGAGGGGGGACAGGGGGTTTCCAAGAGACCCAGTACTTC. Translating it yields CASSLGGGTGGFQETQYF.